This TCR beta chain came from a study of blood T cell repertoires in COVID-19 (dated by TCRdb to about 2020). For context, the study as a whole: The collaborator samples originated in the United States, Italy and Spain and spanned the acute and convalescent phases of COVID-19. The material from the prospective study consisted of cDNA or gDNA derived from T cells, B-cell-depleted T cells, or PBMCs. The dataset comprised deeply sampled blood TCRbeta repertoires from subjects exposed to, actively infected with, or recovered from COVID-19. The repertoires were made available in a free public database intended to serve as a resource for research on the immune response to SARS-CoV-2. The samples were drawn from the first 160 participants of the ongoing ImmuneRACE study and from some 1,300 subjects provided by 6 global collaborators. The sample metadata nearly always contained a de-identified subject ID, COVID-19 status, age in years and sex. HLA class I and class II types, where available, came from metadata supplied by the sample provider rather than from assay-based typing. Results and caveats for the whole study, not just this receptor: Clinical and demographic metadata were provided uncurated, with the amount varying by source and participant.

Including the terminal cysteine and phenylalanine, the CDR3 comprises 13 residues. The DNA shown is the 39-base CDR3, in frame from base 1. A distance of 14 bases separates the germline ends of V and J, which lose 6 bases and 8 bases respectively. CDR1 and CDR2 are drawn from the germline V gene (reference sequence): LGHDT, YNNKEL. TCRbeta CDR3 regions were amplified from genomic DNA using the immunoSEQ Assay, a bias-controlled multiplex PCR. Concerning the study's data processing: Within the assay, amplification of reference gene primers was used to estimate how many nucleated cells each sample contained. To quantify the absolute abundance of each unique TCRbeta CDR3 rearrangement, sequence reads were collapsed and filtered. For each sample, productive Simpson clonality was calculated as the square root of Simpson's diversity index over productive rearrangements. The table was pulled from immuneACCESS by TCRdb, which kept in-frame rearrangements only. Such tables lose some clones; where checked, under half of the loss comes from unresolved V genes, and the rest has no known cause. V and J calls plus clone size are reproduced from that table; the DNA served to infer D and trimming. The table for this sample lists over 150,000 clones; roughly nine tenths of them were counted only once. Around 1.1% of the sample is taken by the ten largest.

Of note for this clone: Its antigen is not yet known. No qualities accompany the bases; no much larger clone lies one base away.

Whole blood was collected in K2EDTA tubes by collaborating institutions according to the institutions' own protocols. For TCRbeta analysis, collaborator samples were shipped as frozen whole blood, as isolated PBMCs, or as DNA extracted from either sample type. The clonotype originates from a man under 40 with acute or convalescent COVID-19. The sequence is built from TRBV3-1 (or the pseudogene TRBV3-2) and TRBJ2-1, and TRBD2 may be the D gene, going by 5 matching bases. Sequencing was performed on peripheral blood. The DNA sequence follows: TGTGCCAGCAGACTATCGGGGAGCGATGAGCAGTTCTTC. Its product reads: CASRLSGSDEQFF.